This entry features one T cell receptor beta chain sequence. No antigen is known for it. The sample comes from a study of molecular identifiers for immune sequencing clone quantification. Study-wide context: RNA from 20,000 or 100,000 naive CD8 cells was split five ways in replicates, with four sequenced.

In preparing bulk TCR libraries, previously described methods and listed TCR primers were used. Each CDR3 protein gets one entry after TCRdb re-called the PCR reads with MiXCR. The top ten clones hold about 0.8% of a sample with about 630,000 distinct CDR3 sequences, approximately 24% of them seen once. Study-wide results and limits: Researchers reportedly could pick up spiked Jurkat TCR RNA from one cell mixed into 1 million or so naive cells.

V was pared by 0 bases and J by 0 bases, with 15 bases between. Germline values: CDR1 DFQATT, CDR2 SNEGSKA (reference sequence). This CDR3 has 17 amino acids. The sequence was collected from a human donor in good health. Some libraries in this study had Jurkat cell RNA spiked in. The rearrangement links TRBV20-1 to TRBJ1-5; unclear D gene. Input material: naive CD8+ T cells from blood, with Jurkat cell RNA spiked in. Subset meaning: FACS-sorted CD8+CD4-CCR7+CD45RA+ naive T cells. CDR3 bases: TGCAGTGCTAGAGATCCGTACGCCATTTATAGCAATCAGCCCCAGCATTTT. Translated: CSARDPYAIYSNQPQHF.